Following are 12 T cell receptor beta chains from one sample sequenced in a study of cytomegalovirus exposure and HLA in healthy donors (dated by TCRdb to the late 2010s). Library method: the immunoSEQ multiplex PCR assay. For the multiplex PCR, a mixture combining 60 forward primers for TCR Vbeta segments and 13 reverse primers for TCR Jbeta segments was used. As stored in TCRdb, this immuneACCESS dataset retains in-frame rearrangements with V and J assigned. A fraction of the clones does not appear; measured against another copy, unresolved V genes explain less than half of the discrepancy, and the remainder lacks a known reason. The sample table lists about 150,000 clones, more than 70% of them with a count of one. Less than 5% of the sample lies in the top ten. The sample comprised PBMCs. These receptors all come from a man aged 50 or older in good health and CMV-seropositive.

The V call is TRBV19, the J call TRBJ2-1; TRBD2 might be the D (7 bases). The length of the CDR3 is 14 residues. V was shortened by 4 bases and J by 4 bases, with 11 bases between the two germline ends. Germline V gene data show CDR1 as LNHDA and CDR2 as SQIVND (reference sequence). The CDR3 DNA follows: TGTGCCAGTAGTAGGGGGGGGCTGTACAATGAGCAGTTCTTC. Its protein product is CASSRGGLYNEQFF.

The CDR3 reads CASSYGGENNEQFF. For the CDR3, the DNA is TGTGCCAGCAGTTACGGGGGGGAAAACAATGAGCAGTTCTTC. The gene calls are TRBV6-6 and TRBJ2-1; 7 bases match TRBD2. CDR1 and CDR2 from the germline V gene are MNHNY and SVGAGI (reference sequence). CDR3 size: 14 residues. After removal of 2 bases from V and 5 bases from J, the junction contained 3 bases not matched to a gene.

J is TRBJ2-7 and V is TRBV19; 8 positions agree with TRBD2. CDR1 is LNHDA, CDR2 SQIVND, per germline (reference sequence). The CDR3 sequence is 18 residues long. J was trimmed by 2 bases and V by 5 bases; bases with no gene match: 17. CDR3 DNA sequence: TGTGCCAGTAGTCCTTCTCAGCTGGGACTAGGAATCGCCTACGAGCAGTACTTC. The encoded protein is CASSPSQLGLGIAYEQYF.

The CDR3 sequence: CSVNGWEGRGSYEQYF. CDR3 in DNA: TGCAGCGTTAACGGATGGGAGGGAAGGGGGTCCTACGAGCAGTACTTC. J is TRBJ2-7 and V is TRBV29-1; D is possibly TRBD2 (7 bases). V lost 5 bases, J lost 1 base, and 21 bases lay in between. The CDR3 is 16 residues long. Per the germline V gene, CDR1 is SQVTM and CDR2 is ANQGSEA.

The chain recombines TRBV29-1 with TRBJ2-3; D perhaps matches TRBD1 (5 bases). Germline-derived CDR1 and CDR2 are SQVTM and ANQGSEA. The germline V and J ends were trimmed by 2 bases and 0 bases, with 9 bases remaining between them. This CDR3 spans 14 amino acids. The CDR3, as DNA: TGCAGCGTTGAAAGGGGCCGCAGCACAGATACGCAGTATTTT. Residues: CSVERGRSTDTQYF.

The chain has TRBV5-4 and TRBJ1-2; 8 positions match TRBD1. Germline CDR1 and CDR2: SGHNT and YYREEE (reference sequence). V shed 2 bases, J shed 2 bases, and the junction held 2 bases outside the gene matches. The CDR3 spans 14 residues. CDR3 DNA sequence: TGTGCCAGCAGCTTTGGACAGGGCAACTATGGCTACACCTTC. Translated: CASSFGQGNYGYTF.

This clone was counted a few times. The CDR3 sequence: CASSPDGEGYTF. The CDR3 bases are TGTGCCAGCAGCCCCGACGGGGAAGGCTACACCTTC. The chain joins TRBV5-6 to TRBJ1-2; D remains ambiguous. Trimming took off 4 bases at V and 8 bases at J, with 12 bases between the two ends. The CDR3 has 12 residues. Germline values: CDR1 SGHDT, CDR2 YYEEEE.

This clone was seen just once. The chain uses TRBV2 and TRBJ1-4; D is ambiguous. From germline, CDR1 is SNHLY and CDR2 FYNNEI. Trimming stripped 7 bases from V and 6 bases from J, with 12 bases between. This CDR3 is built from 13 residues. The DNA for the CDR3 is TGTGCCAGCAACTCAGGAGGGTATGAAAAACTGTTTTTT. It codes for CASNSGGYEKLFF.

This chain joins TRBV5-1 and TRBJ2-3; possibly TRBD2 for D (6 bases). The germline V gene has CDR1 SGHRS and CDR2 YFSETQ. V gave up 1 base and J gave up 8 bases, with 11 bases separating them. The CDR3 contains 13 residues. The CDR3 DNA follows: TGCGCCAGCAGCTTGAACGGGGGAGCTACGCAGTATTTT. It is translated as CASSLNGGATQYF.

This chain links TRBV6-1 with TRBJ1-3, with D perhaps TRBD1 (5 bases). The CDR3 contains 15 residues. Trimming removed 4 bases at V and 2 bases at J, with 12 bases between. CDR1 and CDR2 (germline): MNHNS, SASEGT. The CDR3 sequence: CASSAFGTTGNTIYF. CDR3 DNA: TGTGCCAGCAGTGCCTTCGGGACTACTGGAAACACCATATATTTT.

CDR3 in amino acids: CASSLWTGYLERKAFF. CDR3 DNA sequence: TGTGCCAGCAGCCTGTGGACAGGGTATCTCGAGCGAAAAGCTTTCTTT. The chain joins TRBV7-8 to TRBJ1-1; TRBD1 aligns across 8 bases. The germline CDR1 and CDR2 sequences are SGHVS and FQNEAQ. Unmatched junction bases numbered 17, after V lost 5 bases and J lost 9 bases. The CDR3 totals 16 residues. Full variable domain (outside the CDR3, taken from reference TRBV7-8 and TRBJ1-1): GAGVSQSPRYKVAKRGQDVALRCDPISGHVSLFWYQQALGQGPEFLTYFQNEAQLDKSGLPSDRFFAERPEGSVSTLKIQRTQQEDSAVYLCASSLWTGYLERKAFFGQGTRLTVV.

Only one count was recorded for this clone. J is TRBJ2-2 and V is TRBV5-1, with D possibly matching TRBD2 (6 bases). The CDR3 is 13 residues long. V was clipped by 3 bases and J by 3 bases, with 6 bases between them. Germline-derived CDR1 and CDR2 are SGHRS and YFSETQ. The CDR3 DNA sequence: TGCGCCAGCAGCTCGGGGGACACCGGGGAGCTGTTTTTT. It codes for CASSSGDTGELFF. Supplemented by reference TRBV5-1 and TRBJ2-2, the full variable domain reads KAGVTQTPRYLIKTRGQQVTLSCSPISGHRSVSWYQQTPGQGLQFLFEYFSETQRNKGNFPGRFSGRQFSNSRSEMNVSTLELGDSALYLCASSSGDTGELFFGEGSRLTVL.